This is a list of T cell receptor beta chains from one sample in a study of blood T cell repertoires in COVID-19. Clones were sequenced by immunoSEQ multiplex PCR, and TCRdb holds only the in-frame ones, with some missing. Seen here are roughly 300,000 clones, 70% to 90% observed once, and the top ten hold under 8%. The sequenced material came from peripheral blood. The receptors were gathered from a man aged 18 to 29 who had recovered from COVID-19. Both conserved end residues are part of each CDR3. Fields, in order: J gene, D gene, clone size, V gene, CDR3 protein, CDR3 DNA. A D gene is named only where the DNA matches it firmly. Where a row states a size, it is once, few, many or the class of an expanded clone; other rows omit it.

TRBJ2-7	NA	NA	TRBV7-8	CASSPPEAAWYEQYF	TGTGCCAGCAGCCCTCCGGAGGCAGCGTGGTACGAGCAGTACTTC
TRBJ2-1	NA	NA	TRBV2	CASRTLAPYNEQFF	TGTGCCAGCCGAACACTAGCCCCCTACAATGAGCAGTTCTTC
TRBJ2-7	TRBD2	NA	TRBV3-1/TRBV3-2	CASSHTSGPSYEQYF	TGTGCCAGCAGCCATACTAGCGGGCCTTCCTACGAGCAGTACTTC
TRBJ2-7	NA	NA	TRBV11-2	CASSLGDNFYEQYF	TGTGCCAGCAGCCTGGGGGACAACTTCTACGAGCAGTACTTC
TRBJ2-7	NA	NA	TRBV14	CASSQAGYEQYF	TGTGCCAGCAGTCAGGCAGGCTACGAGCAGTACTTC
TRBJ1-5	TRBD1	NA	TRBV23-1	CASSQLRDRGMESSNQPQHF	TGCGCCAGCAGTCAATTAAGGGACAGGGGAATGGAGAGTAGCAATCAGCCCCAGCATTTT
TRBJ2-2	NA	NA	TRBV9	CASSVSAGELFF	TGTGCCAGCAGCGTGTCTGCCGGGGAGCTGTTTTTT
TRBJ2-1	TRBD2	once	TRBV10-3	CAISRGGSLSYNEQFF	TGTGCCATCAGTCGCGGGGGGTCTCTGTCCTACAATGAGCAGTTCTTC
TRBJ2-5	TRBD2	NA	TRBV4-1	CASSQQLAGVSMEETQYF	TGCGCCAGCAGCCAACAATTAGCGGGAGTGAGCATGGAAGAGACCCAGTACTTC
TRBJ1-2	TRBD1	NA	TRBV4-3	CASSQVGTGDGYTF	TGCGCCAGCAGCCAAGTTGGGACAGGGGATGGCTACACCTTC
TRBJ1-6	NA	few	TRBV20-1	CSASTGSGPLHF	TGCAGTGCTAGTACGGGATCGGGACCCCTCCACTTT
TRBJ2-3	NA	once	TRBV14	CASSQDLWGGDTQYF	TGTGCCAGCAGCCAAGATTTATGGGGCGGAGATACGCAGTATTTT
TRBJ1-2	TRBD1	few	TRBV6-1	CASSEPGQGGYGYTF	TGTGCCAGCAGTGAACCCGGACAGGGAGGCTATGGCTACACCTTC
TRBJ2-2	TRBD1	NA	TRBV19	CASTMDRGTGELFF	TGTGCCAGTACCATGGACAGGGGCACCGGGGAGCTGTTTTTT
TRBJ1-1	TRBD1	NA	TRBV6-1	CASSDPGTDINTEAFF	TGTGCCAGCAGTGACCCCGGGACAGACATTAACACTGAAGCTTTCTTT